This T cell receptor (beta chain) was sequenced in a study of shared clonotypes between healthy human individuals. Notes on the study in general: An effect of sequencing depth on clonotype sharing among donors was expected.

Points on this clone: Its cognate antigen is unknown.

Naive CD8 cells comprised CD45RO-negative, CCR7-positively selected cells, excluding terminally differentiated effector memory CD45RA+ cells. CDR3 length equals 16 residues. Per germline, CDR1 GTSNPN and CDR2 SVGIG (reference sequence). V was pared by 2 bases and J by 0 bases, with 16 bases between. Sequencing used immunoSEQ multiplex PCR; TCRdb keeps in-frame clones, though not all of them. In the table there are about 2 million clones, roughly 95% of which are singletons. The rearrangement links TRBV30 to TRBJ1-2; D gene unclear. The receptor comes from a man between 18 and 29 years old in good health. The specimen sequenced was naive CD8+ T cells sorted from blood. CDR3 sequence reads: CAWSQPDLDANYGYTF. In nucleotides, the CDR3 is TGTGCCTGGAGTCAACCCGACTTGGACGCTAACTATGGCTACACCTTC.